Shown below are 16 T cell receptor beta chains from a single sample sequenced in a study of T cells in Graves' hyperthyroidism and ophthalmopathy. RNA transcripts served as the template for amplifying TCR beta CDR3 regions. A first-round RT-PCR of the TCR CDR3 used the HTBI primer set. Using its own MiXCR run on the multiplex PCR reads, TCRdb lists one record per CDR3 protein. The repertoire has hundreds of thousands of distinct CDR3 sequences, roughly 15% of them found once; the top ten carry approximately 12%. Sequencing was performed on blood. The receptors were sampled from a woman aged 45-65 years with Graves' ophthalmopathy.

This clonotype was found many times. V gene TRBV27 combines with J gene TRBJ2-7, with no clear D. Germline V CDR1 and CDR2: MNHEY, SMNVEV (reference sequence). The CDR3 covers 14 residues. Trimming removed 5 bases at V and 4 bases at J, with 15 bases between. CDR3 bases: TGTGCCAGCAGTCAGACCCGAATCCTATACGAGCAGTACTTC. Amino acids: CASSQTRILYEQYF.

This clonotype was counted at least ten times. This chain links TRBV30 with TRBJ1-1; 7 bases map to TRBD1. The CDR3 extends over 14 amino acids. Trimming took 4 bases from V and 1 from J; bases not matched to a gene: 6. Germline V gene sequence: CDR1 GTSNPN, CDR2 SVGIG (reference sequence). The CDR3 sequence: CAWNKGQRNTEAFF. The CDR3 DNA follows: TGTGCCTGGAATAAGGGACAGAGGAACACTGAAGCTTTCTTT.

This clonotype was counted only a few times. The germline gene is not matched at one end of the junction; a read error may be the cause. The rearrangement uses TRBV7-9 and TRBJ1-4; tentative D call: TRBD1 (6 bases). Germline-derived CDR1 and CDR2 are SEHNR and FQNEAQ (reference sequence). This CDR3 contains 16 residues. CDR3 protein: CASSPPQGLTNEKLLF. The CDR3 DNA is TGTGCCAGCAGCCCACCCCAGGGGCTTACTAATGAAAAACTGCTTTTT.

Only a few counts were recorded for this clonotype. This chain connects TRBV5-5 to TRBJ2-3; TRBD2 aligns across 12 bases. Germline CDR1 reads SGHKS; CDR2 reads YYEKEE (reference sequence). With V trimmed by 3 bases and J by 0 bases, 8 bases remained unmatched. CDR3 length equals 18 residues. CDR3 loop: CASSSGRTSGMSTDTQYF. For the CDR3, the DNA is TGTGCCAGCAGCTCCGGACGGACTAGCGGGATGAGCACAGATACGCAGTATTTT.

Only a few counts were recorded for this clonotype. The chain uses TRBV9 and TRBJ2-7; D call uncertain. V dropped 4 bases and J dropped 3 bases, with 11 bases sitting between them. The CDR3 contains 13 residues. Germline V CDR1 and CDR2: SGDLS, YYNGEE. CDR3 nucleotide sequence: TGTGCCAGCAGCCCTGCCTTCGACTACGAGCAGTACTTC. Protein product: CASSPAFDYEQYF. The full variable domain, rest sourced from reference TRBV9 and TRBJ2-7, is DSGVTQTPKHLITATGQRVTLRCSPRSGDLSVYWYQQSLDQGLQFLIQYYNGEERAKGNILERFSAQQFPDLHSELNLSSLELGDSALYFCASSPAFDYEQYFGPGTRLTVT.

The chain joins TRBV6-1 to TRBJ2-3; TRBD2 matches at 11 bases. With V trimmed by 6 bases and J by 5 bases, 19 bases remained unmatched. The length of the CDR3 is 19 residues. Germline-derived CDR1 and CDR2 are MNHNS and SASEGT. CDR3 protein: CASSGIQNRHSGREDTQYF. Here the CDR3 DNA reads TGTGCCAGCAGCGGGATCCAGAACCGTCATAGCGGGAGGGAAGATACGCAGTATTTT.

This CDR3 reads CASSFSVGYEQYF. The DNA of the CDR3 is TGTGCCAGCAGTTTCTCGGTCGGATACGAGCAGTACTTC. The V gene is TRBV27, the J gene TRBJ2-7; D unclear. The CDR3 loop spans 13 amino acids. V was trimmed by 3 bases and J by 4 bases, leaving 10 bases between them. Germline V gene data show CDR1 as MNHEY and CDR2 as SMNVEV (reference sequence).

This clonotype occurred once. The CDR3 sequence is CASSPPQINEKLFF. The CDR3, as DNA: TGTGCCAGCAGCCCCCCGCAGATCAATGAAAAACTGTTTTTT. The J gene is TRBJ1-4, the V gene TRBV6-1, with unresolved D. The CDR3 loop spans 14 amino acids. CDR1 is MNHNS and CDR2 is SASEGT in the germline V gene. V was shortened by 6 bases and J by 5 bases, with 13 bases between the two germline ends.

The CDR3 bases are TGCGCCAGCAGCTTGGCCCTAGCGGGAGGTCCCGAGCAGTACTTC. It specifies CASSLALAGGPEQYF. The gene calls are TRBV5-1 and TRBJ2-7; the match to TRBD2 covers 11 bases. CDR1 is SGHRS, CDR2 YFSETQ, per germline. Trimming cost V 0 bases and J 6 bases; bases outside gene matches: 5. This CDR3 is built from 15 residues.

The table lists this clonotype with many counts. V and J are TRBV2 and TRBJ2-1; 7 bases are a match to TRBD2. With V trimmed by 3 bases and J by 12 bases, 2 bases remained unmatched. CDR1 and CDR2 from the germline V gene are SNHLY and FYNNEI. The CDR3 is 11 residues long. The CDR3 region has the DNA TGTGCCAGCAGTGAGCGGGAGCGGCAGTTCTTC. Translation: CASSERERQFF. Drawing the rest from reference TRBV2 and TRBJ2-1, the complete variable domain is EPEVTQTPSHQVTQMGQEVILRCVPISNHLYFYWYRQILGQKVEFLVSFYNNEISEKSEIFDDQFSVERPDGSNFTLKIRSTKLEDSAMYFCASSERERQFFGPGTRLTVL.

This clonotype was counted at least ten times. V is TRBV28 and J is TRBJ1-5, with D uncertain. Germline V gene sequence: CDR1 MDHEN, CDR2 SYDVKM. V gave up 6 bases and J gave up 3 bases, with 12 bases separating them. The CDR3 extends over 14 amino acids. CDR3 sequence reads: CASRLDRTNQPQHF. For the CDR3, the DNA is TGTGCCAGCAGACTAGACCGAACCAATCAGCCCCAGCATTTT.

This clonotype was found once. The chain is built from TRBV10-3 and TRBJ1-2, with D possibly being TRBD1 (5 bases). The CDR3 contains 12 residues. Trimming removed 3 bases at V and 8 bases at J, with 10 bases between. The germline V gene has CDR1 ENHRY and CDR2 SYGVKD. This chain's CDR3 is CAISDREEGYTF. In DNA form, the CDR3 reads TGTGCCATCAGTGACAGGGAGGAAGGCTACACCTTC.

This clonotype has ten or more counts. The rearrangement joins TRBV5-1 to TRBJ1-2; 8 bases agree with TRBD1. V trimming: 4 bases; J trimming: 3 bases; junction bases outside the gene matches: 5. Germline CDR1 is SGHRS and CDR2 is YFSETQ. The CDR3 length is 14 residues. CDR3 DNA: TGCGCCAGCAGCCAATGGGGACAGGACTATGGCTACACCTTC. Its protein is CASSQWGQDYGYTF.

The sample holds many counts of this clonotype. The V call is TRBV12-3 or TRBV12-4, the J call TRBJ2-3; TRBD2 agrees at 11 bases. The junction had 5 bases not matched to a gene; V was cut back by 4 bases and J by 2 bases. CDR3 length: 16 amino acids. This CDR3 is CASSSGLAGFTDTQYF. DNA of the CDR3: TGTGCCAGCAGTTCCGGACTAGCGGGCTTCACAGATACGCAGTATTTT.

This clonotype was seen a handful of times. The V gene is TRBV27, the J gene TRBJ2-6; 7 nucleotides agree with TRBD1. The CDR3 length is 19 residues. Germline V gene lookup returns CDR1 MNHEY and CDR2 SMNVEV (reference sequence). V shed 0 bases and J 0 bases; nucleotides not matched to a gene: 8. The CDR3 is CASSLSSQGDPSGANVLTF. The CDR3 nucleotides read TGTGCCAGCAGTTTATCTTCCCAGGGGGACCCCTCTGGGGCCAACGTCCTGACTTTC.

The chain couples TRBV27 to TRBJ1-2; D is unresolved. The V end lost 3 bases, the J end lost 5 bases, and 10 bases lay between the germline ends. CDR1 is MNHEY and CDR2 is SMNVEV in the germline V gene (reference sequence). CDR3 length: 13 amino acids. DNA for the CDR3: TGTGCCAGCAGTTTTATACGTGGGTATGGCTACACCTTC. Amino acids: CASSFIRGYGYTF.